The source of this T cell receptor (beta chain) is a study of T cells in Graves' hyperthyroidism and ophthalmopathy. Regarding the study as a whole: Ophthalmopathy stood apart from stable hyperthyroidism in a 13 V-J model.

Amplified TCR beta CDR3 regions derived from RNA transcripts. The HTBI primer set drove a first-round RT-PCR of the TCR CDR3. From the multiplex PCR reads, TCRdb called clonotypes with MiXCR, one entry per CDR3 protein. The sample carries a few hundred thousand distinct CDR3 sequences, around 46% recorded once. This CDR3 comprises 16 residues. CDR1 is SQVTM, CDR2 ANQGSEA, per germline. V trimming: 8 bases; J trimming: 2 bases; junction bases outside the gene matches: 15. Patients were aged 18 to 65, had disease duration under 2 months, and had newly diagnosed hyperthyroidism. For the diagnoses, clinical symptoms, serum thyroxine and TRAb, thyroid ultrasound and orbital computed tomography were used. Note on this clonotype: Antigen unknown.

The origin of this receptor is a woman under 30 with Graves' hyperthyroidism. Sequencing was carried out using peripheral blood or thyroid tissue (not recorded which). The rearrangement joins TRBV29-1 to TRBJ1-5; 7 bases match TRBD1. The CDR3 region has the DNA TGCAGCTATTCCGCCATACAGGGGTACGGCAATCAGCCCCAGCATTTT. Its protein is CSYSAIQGYGNQPQHF. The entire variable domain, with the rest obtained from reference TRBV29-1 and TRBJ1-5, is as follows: SAVISQKPSRDICQRGTSLTIQCQVDSQVTMMFWYRQQPGQSLTLIATANQGSEATYESGFVIDKFPISRPNLTFSTLTVSNMSPEDSSIYLCSYSAIQGYGNQPQHFGDGTRLSIL.